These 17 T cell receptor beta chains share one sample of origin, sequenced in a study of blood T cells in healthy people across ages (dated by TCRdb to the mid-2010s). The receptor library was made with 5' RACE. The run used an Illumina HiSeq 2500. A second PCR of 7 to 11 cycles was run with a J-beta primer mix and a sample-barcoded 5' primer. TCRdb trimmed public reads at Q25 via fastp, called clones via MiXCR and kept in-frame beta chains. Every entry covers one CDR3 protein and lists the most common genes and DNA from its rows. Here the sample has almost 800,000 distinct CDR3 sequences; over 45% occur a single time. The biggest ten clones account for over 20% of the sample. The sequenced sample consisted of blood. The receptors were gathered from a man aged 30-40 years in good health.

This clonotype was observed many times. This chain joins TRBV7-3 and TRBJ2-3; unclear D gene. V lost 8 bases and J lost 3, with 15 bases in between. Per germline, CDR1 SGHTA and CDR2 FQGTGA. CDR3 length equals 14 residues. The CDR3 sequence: CASSMTPLTDTQYF. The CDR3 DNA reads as TGTGCCAGCTCTATGACCCCTTTAACAGATACGCAGTATTTT.

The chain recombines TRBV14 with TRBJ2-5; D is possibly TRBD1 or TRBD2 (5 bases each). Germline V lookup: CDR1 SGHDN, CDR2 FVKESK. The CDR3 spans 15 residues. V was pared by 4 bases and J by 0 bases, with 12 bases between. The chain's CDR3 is CASSLGGLYQETQYF. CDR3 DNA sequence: TGTGCCAGCAGCCTTGGGGGATTGTACCAAGAGACCCAGTACTTC.

DNA of the CDR3: TGCGCCAGCAGCTTCGTCCCGAAGCATCTATCGAGCAGCGGGAGGGGAGATACGCAGTATTTT. It translates to CASSFVPKHLSSSGRGDTQYF. The chain combines TRBV5-1 with TRBJ2-3, with 10 bases identical to TRBD2. Trimming cost V 2 bases and J 5 bases; bases outside gene matches: 23. Germline V CDR1 and CDR2: SGHRS, YFSETQ. The CDR3 extends over 21 amino acids. Supplemented by reference TRBV5-1 and TRBJ2-3, the full variable domain reads KAGVTQTPRYLIKTRGQQVTLSCSPISGHRSVSWYQQTPGQGLQFLFEYFSETQRNKGNFPGRFSGRQFSNSRSEMNVSTLELGDSALYLCASSFVPKHLSSSGRGDTQYFGPGTRLTVL.

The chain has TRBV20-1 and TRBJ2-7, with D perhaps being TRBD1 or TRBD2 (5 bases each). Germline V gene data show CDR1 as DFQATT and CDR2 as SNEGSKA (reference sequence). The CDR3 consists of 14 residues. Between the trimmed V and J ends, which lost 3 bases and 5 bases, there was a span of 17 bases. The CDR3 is CSARAQSGTNEQYF. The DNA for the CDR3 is TGCAGTGCTAGGGCCCAATCAGGGACCAACGAGCAGTACTTC.

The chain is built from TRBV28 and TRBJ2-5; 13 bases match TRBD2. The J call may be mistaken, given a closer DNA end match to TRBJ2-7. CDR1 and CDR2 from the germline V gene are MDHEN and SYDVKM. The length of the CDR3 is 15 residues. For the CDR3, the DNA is TGTGCCAGCAGGGCCACTAGCGGGAGGGAGGACGAGCAGTACTTC. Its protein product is CASRATSGREDEQYF.

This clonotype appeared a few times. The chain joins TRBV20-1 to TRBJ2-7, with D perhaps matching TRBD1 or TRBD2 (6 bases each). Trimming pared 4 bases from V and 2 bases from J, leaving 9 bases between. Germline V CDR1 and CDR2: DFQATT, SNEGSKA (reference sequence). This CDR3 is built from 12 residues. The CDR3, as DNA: TGCAGTGCTAAAGGGGGGCCCTACGAGCAGTACTTC. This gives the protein CSAKGGPYEQYF.

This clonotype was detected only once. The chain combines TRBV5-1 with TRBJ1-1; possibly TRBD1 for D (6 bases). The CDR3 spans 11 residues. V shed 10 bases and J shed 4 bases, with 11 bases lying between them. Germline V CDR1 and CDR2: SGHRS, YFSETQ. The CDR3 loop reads CAQGGGTEAFF. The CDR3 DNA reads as TGCGCCCAAGGGGGGGGCACTGAAGCTTTCTTT.

The CDR3 region has the DNA TGTGCCAGCAGTCTTGGGACAGGACGTGCCTATGGCTACACCTTC. Translated: CASSLGTGRAYGYTF. The chain carries TRBV12-3 or TRBV12-4 and TRBJ1-2; 8 bases map to TRBD1. The length of the CDR3 is 15 residues. Losses at the gene ends were 5 bases for V and 4 bases for J; bases not matched to a gene: 9.

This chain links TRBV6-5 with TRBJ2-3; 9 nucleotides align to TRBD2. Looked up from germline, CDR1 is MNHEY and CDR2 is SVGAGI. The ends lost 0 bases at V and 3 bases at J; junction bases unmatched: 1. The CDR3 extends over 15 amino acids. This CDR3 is CASSYSSGGTDTQYF. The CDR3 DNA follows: TGTGCCAGCAGTTACTCTAGCGGGGGTACAGATACGCAGTATTTT.

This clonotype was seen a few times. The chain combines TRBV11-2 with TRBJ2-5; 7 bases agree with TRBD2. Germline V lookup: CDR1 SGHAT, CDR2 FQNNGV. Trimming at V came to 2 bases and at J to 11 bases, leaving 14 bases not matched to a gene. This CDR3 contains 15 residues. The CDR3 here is CASSLTSGVYNEQYF. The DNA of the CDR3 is TGTGCCAGCAGCTTAACCAGCGGGGTCTACAATGAGCAGTACTTC.

The CDR3 loop reads CASSATGAGSGNTEAFF. CDR3 DNA: TGTGCCAGCAGCGCGACCGGGGCAGGGAGTGGGAACACTGAAGCTTTCTTT. The chain couples TRBV7-9 to TRBJ1-1, with D perhaps matching TRBD1 (5 bases). Germline CDR1 is SEHNR and CDR2 is FQNEAQ (reference sequence). CDR3 length: 17 amino acids. V was cut by 5 bases and J by 1 base, with 20 bases left in between.

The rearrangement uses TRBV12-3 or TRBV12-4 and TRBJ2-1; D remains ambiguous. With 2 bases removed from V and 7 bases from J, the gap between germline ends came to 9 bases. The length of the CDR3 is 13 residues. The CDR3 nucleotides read TGTGCCAGCAGTTTATTGGAGAAGAATGAGCAGTTCTTC. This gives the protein CASSLLEKNEQFF.

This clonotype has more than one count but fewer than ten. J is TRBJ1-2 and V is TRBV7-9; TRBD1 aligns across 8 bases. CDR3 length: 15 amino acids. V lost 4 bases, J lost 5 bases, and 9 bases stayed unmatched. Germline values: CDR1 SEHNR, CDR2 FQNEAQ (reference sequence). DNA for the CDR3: TGTGCCAGCAGCTCCGAGACAGGGGACCGATATGGCTACACCTTC. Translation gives CASSSETGDRYGYTF.

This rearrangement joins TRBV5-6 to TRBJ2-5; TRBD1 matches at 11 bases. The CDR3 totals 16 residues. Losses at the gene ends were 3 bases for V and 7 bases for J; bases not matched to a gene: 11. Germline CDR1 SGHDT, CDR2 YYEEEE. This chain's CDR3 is CASSSAGTGGRVTQYF. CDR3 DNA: TGTGCCAGCAGCTCCGCGGGGACAGGGGGTCGTGTGACCCAGTACTTC.

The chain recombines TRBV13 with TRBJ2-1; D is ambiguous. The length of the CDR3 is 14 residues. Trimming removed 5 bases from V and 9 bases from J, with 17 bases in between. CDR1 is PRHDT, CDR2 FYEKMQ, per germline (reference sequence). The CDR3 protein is CASSLRRVWGEQFF. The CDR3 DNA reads TGTGCCAGCAGCCTTCGTCGGGTCTGGGGTGAGCAGTTCTTC.

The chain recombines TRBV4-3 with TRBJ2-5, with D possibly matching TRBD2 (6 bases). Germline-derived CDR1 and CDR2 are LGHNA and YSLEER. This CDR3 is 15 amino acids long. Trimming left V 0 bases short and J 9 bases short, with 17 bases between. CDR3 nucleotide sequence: TGCGCCAGCAGCCAAGATCGAAGCGGGCGGTGGGCCCAGTACTTC. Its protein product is CASSQDRSGRWAQYF.

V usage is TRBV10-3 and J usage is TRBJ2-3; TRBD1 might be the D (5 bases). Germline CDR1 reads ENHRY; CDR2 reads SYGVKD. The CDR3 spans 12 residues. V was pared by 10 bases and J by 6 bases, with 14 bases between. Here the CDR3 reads CATAGLSDTQYF. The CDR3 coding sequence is TGTGCCACAGCAGGGCTTTCGGATACGCAGTATTTT.